This TCR beta chain came from a study of T cell responses to AZD1222 COVID-19 vaccine. Regarding the study as a whole: Spike-specific TCR breadth rose after two AZD1222 doses, and depth rose as well. Spike was spanned by vaccine-associated CD4 TCRs, which were dominant at 160-218 and 743-854.

TCRdb's table, derived via immunoSEQ multiplex PCR, lists solely in-frame clones and lacks some. The data show 83,000 or so clones, over 75% seen once. As for this clone: Its matching antigen is unknown. The junction does not match germline at one end; this may be a read error.

This clonotype originated in an adult in good health. The material sequenced was peripheral blood, taken on day 0 of MenACWY control vaccination.

The CDR3 here is CAISRQVLSFYTF. The CDR3 DNA follows: TGTGCCATCAGTCGACAGGTTCTCTCTTTCTACACCTTC. The chain is built from TRBV6-5 and TRBJ1-2; a possible D gene is TRBD1 (6 bases). Germline CDR1 is MNHEY and CDR2 is SVGAGI. This CDR3 has 13 residues.